These 16 T cell receptor beta chains originate from one sample sequenced in a study of blood T cells in healthy people across ages. Sample-barcoded 5' priming and a J-beta primer mix drove a second PCR of about 6 to 12 cycles. TCRdb redid the calling of the 5' RACE reads with MiXCR, one entry per CDR3 protein. Of hundreds of thousands of distinct CDR3 sequences in the sample, about 30% were seen once. Material: blood. These receptors all stem from an elderly woman in good health.

The gene calls are TRBV10-3 and TRBJ2-2, with D tentatively TRBD1 or TRBD2 (5 bases each). Trimming removed 0 bases from V and 6 bases from J, with 11 bases in between. The CDR3 is 15 amino acids. CDR1 is ENHRY and CDR2 is SYGVKD in the germline V gene. CDR3 protein: CAISESGTKAGELFF. Written as DNA, the CDR3 is TGTGCCATCAGTGAGTCTGGGACGAAAGCCGGGGAGCTGTTTTTT.

This CDR3 reads CASSQGRANEKLFF. The DNA of the CDR3 is TGTGCCAGCAGCCAAGGCAGAGCTAATGAAAAACTGTTTTTT. This chain joins TRBV14 and TRBJ1-4; D not resolved. There are 14 residues in the CDR3. V was clipped by 1 base and J by 3 bases, with 6 bases between them. CDR1 is SGHDN and CDR2 is FVKESK in the germline V gene.

Points on this clonotype: A much more abundant neighbour one base away suggests this may be a read error. This chain uses TRBV10-3 with TRBJ1-2; D call uncertain. Germline CDR1 reads ENHRY; CDR2 reads SYGVKD. The CDR3 loop spans 15 amino acids. In DNA form, the CDR3 reads TGTGCCGTCAGGACGGGAGGCGCAGCTAACTATGGCTACACCTTC. As protein: CAVRTGGAANYGYTF.

In regard to this clonotype: A much larger clone sits a single nucleotide away, making a read error possible. The chain employs TRBV3-1 and TRBJ2-7, with TRBD1 matching over 7 bases. CDR3 size: 15 residues. Germline CDR1 and CDR2: LGHDT and YNNKEL (reference sequence). J was trimmed by 0 bases and V by 4 bases; bases with no gene match: 6. CDR3 amino acids: CASSLSRGSSYEQYF. The CDR3 nucleotides read TGTGCCAGCAGCCTTAGCAGGGGGAGCTCCTACGAGCAGTACTTC.

This clonotype showed up just once. This may be a read error, as it is one base from a much larger clone. The chain employs TRBV27 and TRBJ2-1; no clear D. Germline-derived CDR1 and CDR2 are MNHEY and SMNVEV (reference sequence). CDR3 size: 15 residues. The CDR3 DNA reads as TGTGCCAGCAGTTGGCAGTCAAATGGTTACAATGAGCAGTGCTTC. It is translated as CASSWQSNGYNEQCF.

As for this clonotype: A clone one base away is much larger, so this may be a read error. The rearrangement joins TRBV5-6 to TRBJ2-5; no definite D call. CDR1 is SGHDT and CDR2 is YYEEEE in the germline V gene. This CDR3 region has 15 residues. CDR3 coding DNA: TGTGCCAGCAACTTGGGGATAGGGTTTTTGGAGACCCAGTACTTC. It specifies CASNLGIGFLETQYF.

J is TRBJ2-2 and V is TRBV20-1; the match to TRBD2 covers 13 bases. CDR1 DFQATT and CDR2 SNEGSKA come from the germline V gene (reference sequence). This CDR3 has 16 residues. V trimming: 3 bases; J trimming: 2 bases; junction bases outside the gene matches: 3. DNA of the CDR3: TGCAGTGCTAGGGGACTAGCGGGGAAAAACACCGGGGAGCTGTTTTTT. This translates into CSARGLAGKNTGELFF.

Details on this clonotype: One end of the junction does not line up with germline, which may come from a read error. The V gene is TRBV5-1, the J gene TRBJ1-4; D is uncertain. The CDR3 loop spans 14 amino acids. Looked up from germline, CDR1 is SGHRS and CDR2 is YFSETQ. The CDR3 DNA reads as TGCACCAGCAGCTTTGATGTGGGGTTCGAAAAACTGTTTTTT. Its protein is CTSSFDVGFEKLFF.

This clonotype was recorded many times. V and J are TRBV5-1 and TRBJ1-4; the match to TRBD1 covers 12 bases. The germline V gene has CDR1 SGHRS and CDR2 YFSETQ. After removal of 4 bases from V and 8 bases from J, the junction contained 9 bases not matched to a gene. This CDR3 spans 16 amino acids. CDR3 in DNA: TGCGCCAGCAGCCCGATCGGTGGGACAGGGGGCGAAAAACTGTTTTTT. It yields the protein CASSPIGGTGGEKLFF.

This rearrangement joins TRBV9 to TRBJ1-2, with D possibly TRBD1 on 5 matching bases. The CDR3 runs 15 residues. V was clipped by 4 bases and J by 4 bases, with 17 bases between them. Germline V CDR1 and CDR2: SGDLS, YYNGEE. Written as DNA, the CDR3 is TGTGCCAGCAGCCCCCGAGGCACTGGGGCCTATGGCTACACCTTC. It is translated as CASSPRGTGAYGYTF.

The V gene is TRBV10-3, the J gene TRBJ1-1, with a weak D call TRBD1 (6 bases). V gave up 9 bases and J gave up 0 bases, with 11 bases separating them. The germline V gene has CDR1 ENHRY and CDR2 SYGVKD. The CDR3 sequence is 13 residues long. The DNA for the CDR3 is TGTGCCATTACAGGGCAGTTGAACACTGAAGCTTTCTTT. Protein: CAITGQLNTEAFF.

The chain recombines TRBV15 with TRBJ1-2; a possible D gene is TRBD1 (5 bases). The CDR3 contains 16 residues. Germline CDR1 is LNHNV and CDR2 is YYDKDF (reference sequence). With 0 bases removed from V and 3 bases from J, the gap between germline ends came to 14 bases. The CDR3 DNA is TGTGCCACCAGCAGAGATAGGGCAGCCAGGGACTATGGCTACACCTTC. Amino acid sequence: CATSRDRAARDYGYTF.

This clonotype was counted a few times. The V call is TRBV20-1, the J call TRBJ2-3; 10 positions match TRBD2. CDR1 DFQATT and CDR2 SNEGSKA come from the germline V gene (reference sequence). The CDR3 runs 16 residues. Trimming cost V 2 bases and J 6 bases; bases outside gene matches: 11. The CDR3 DNA follows: TGCAGTGCTAGACGGCAAGCGGGGGGGCAATTTGATACGCAGTATTTT. Encoded protein: CSARRQAGGQFDTQYF.

This chain joins TRBV5-1 and TRBJ2-5; tentative D call: TRBD2 (6 bases). CDR1 and CDR2 from the germline V gene are SGHRS and YFSETQ. V was clipped by 4 bases and J by 4 bases, with 17 bases between them. CDR3 length: 15 residues. CDR3: CASSPGDSRRETQYF. CDR3 in DNA: TGCGCCAGCAGCCCCGGGGACTCTCGGAGAGAGACCCAGTACTTC.

This clonotype was counted ten times or more. This CDR3 is CAWSGPGTGGTDTQYF. The CDR3 region has the DNA TGTGCCTGGAGCGGACCAGGGACAGGGGGCACAGATACGCAGTATTTT. This chain uses TRBV30 with TRBJ2-3, with 10 bases fitting TRBD1. The V and J ends lost 3 bases and 1 base, in that order; junction bases with no gene match: 7. Germline CDR1 is GTSNPN and CDR2 is SVGIG (reference sequence). This CDR3 has 16 residues.

The chain is built from TRBV7-8 and TRBJ1-1; no firm D call. Trimming stripped 8 bases from V and 4 bases from J, with 11 bases between. The CDR3 totals 12 residues. Germline V lookup: CDR1 SGHVS, CDR2 FQNEAQ. The CDR3 here is CASGKTSTEAFF. The CDR3 bases are TGTGCCAGCGGCAAAACCTCCACTGAAGCTTTCTTT.